The clone carrying this T cell receptor beta chain appeared a single time. This entry comes from a study of blood T cell repertoires in COVID-19. As for the study in general: The cDNA or gDNA used as material had been derived from T cells, B-cell-depleted T cells, or PBMCs.

The assay was immunoSEQ multiplex PCR, and TCRdb's table has in-frame clones only and misses some. The profile shows around 100,000 clones, 75% to 90% of them singletons. The receptor was derived from a woman of 80 years or more with acute or convalescent COVID-19. The sequencing input was peripheral blood.

The CDR3: CASSSWTTNYGYTF. CDR3 in DNA: TGTGCCAGCAGTTCATGGACAACTAACTATGGCTACACCTTC. The chain links TRBV28 to TRBJ1-2; possibly TRBD1 for D (5 bases). The CDR3 runs 14 residues. Germline CDR1 and CDR2: MDHEN and SYDVKM. Trimming pared 4 bases from V and 0 bases from J, leaving 9 bases between.